Listed here are 26 T cell receptor beta chains from one sample, sequenced in a study of post-analysis software for immune sequencing data. The TCR beta cDNA libraries contained unique molecular identifiers. From the PCR reads, TCRdb called clonotypes with MiXCR, one entry per CDR3 protein. Here the sample spans about 540,000 distinct CDR3 sequences, around a third being singletons. Study conclusions and caveats: Four or five TRBV segments were more frequent in patients than controls; TRBV5-6, TRBV5-1 and TRBV20-1 belonged to this group.

Which antigens these TCRs recognize remains unknown. The sample was blood. Receptors were obtained from a girl aged 2-17 years with multiple sclerosis.

This clonotype was found a few times. At one of its ends the junction is not consistent with the germline gene, which may arise from a read error. The rearrangement links TRBV10-3 to TRBJ2-7, with unresolved D. Per the germline V gene, CDR1 is ENHRY and CDR2 is SYGVKD. This CDR3 has 12 amino acids. CDR3: CAVSAVRTQQYF. In DNA form, the CDR3 reads TGTGCCGTCAGTGCGGTGAGAACTCAGCAGTACTTC.

This clonotype is a singleton in its sample. The rearrangement joins TRBV20-1 to TRBJ1-1; D is unclear. Germline V CDR1 and CDR2: DFQATT, SNEGSKA (reference sequence). Trimming left V 3 bases short and J 0 bases short, with 8 bases between. The CDR3 covers 13 residues. CDR3 protein: CSASKVLNTEAFF. The CDR3 DNA follows: TGCAGTGCTAGTAAGGTTTTGAACACTGAAGCTTTCTTT.

CDR3 protein: CASRPTDLTDTQYF. The CDR3 region has the DNA TGTGCCAGCAGGCCTACTGACCTAACAGATACGCAGTATTTT. The chain has TRBV12-3 or TRBV12-4 and TRBJ2-3; D remains unclear. This CDR3 contains 14 residues. Trimming pared 6 bases from V and 3 bases from J, leaving 13 bases between.

This clonotype was found a few times. The chain's CDR3 is CSALPQGVNYGYTF. The CDR3 DNA reads as TGCAGTGCTCTCCCGCAGGGCGTAAACTATGGCTACACCTTC. The chain recombines TRBV20-1 with TRBJ1-2, with D perhaps TRBD1 (5 bases). The germline V and J ends were trimmed by 5 bases and 2 bases, with 15 bases remaining between them. CDR3 length equals 14 residues. Germline CDR1 and CDR2: DFQATT and SNEGSKA (reference sequence).

There are a few counts of this clonotype. V usage is TRBV20-1 and J usage is TRBJ2-1; either TRBD1 or TRBD2 may fit D (5 bases each). The CDR3 loop spans 12 amino acids. The germline gives CDR1 DFQATT, CDR2 SNEGSKA (reference sequence). The V end lost 3 bases, the J end lost 10 bases, and 13 bases lay between the germline ends. This CDR3 is CSARTGRKEQFF. CDR3 DNA: TGCAGTGCTAGGACGGGACGTAAAGAGCAGTTCTTC.

J is TRBJ2-3 and V is TRBV9; D remains unclear. CDR1 SGDLS and CDR2 YYNGEE come from the germline V gene. V lost 1 base to trimming and J lost 1 base, with 13 bases between them. The CDR3 has 16 amino acids. DNA of the CDR3: TGTGCCAGCAGCGTATCGGTTTGGGGTGGCACAGATACGCAGTATTTT. Translation: CASSVSVWGGTDTQYF.

This clonotype was seen more than once but under ten times. The chain links TRBV10-3 to TRBJ2-6; unclear D gene. The CDR3 has 14 residues. V was cut by 3 bases and J by 3 bases, with 6 bases left in between. Per the germline V gene, CDR1 is ENHRY and CDR2 is SYGVKD. CDR3 sequence reads: CAISDSGGANVLTF. The DNA of the CDR3 is TGTGCCATCAGTGATAGTGGTGGGGCCAACGTCCTGACTTTC.

A few counts support this clonotype. V and J are TRBV20-1 and TRBJ1-3; a possible D gene is TRBD1 (6 bases). The germline gives CDR1 DFQATT, CDR2 SNEGSKA (reference sequence). The CDR3 has 18 amino acids. Trimming stripped 6 bases from V and 0 bases from J, with 24 bases between. Here the CDR3 reads CSATGQENPFSSGNTIYF. CDR3 DNA: TGCAGTGCAACGGGACAAGAGAATCCATTCAGCTCTGGAAACACCATATATTTT.

There are many counts of this clonotype. The chain links TRBV2 to TRBJ2-6; TRBD2 agrees at 7 bases. Per the germline V gene, CDR1 is SNHLY and CDR2 is FYNNEI. The trim removed 5 bases at V and 2 bases at J, leaving 3 bases unmatched. The length of the CDR3 is 15 residues. The CDR3 is CASSPGGTGANVLTF. CDR3 DNA: TGTGCCAGCAGTCCGGGGGGAACTGGGGCCAACGTCCTGACTTTC.

This clonotype was recorded once. Given a much more abundant clone one base away, this may be a read error. This chain uses TRBV12-3 or TRBV12-4 with TRBJ1-5; 8 nucleotides match TRBD1. This CDR3 is built from 14 residues. Trimming took 5 bases from V and 9 from J; bases not matched to a gene: 9. For the CDR3, the DNA is TGTGCCAGCAGTGGGACAGGCAAGGAGCGGCCCCAGCATTTT. This encodes CASSGTGKERPQHF.

This clonotype was observed a handful of times. The rearrangement links TRBV5-5 to TRBJ1-1; TRBD1 might be the D (6 bases). Germline CDR1 reads SGHKS; CDR2 reads YYEKEE (reference sequence). The CDR3 extends over 14 amino acids. V lost 6 bases to trimming and J lost 0 bases, with 12 bases between them. CDR3 sequence: CASTRGQVNTEAFF. CDR3 sequence (DNA): TGTGCCAGCACCAGGGGTCAGGTGAACACTGAAGCTTTCTTT.

This rearrangement joins TRBV6-6 to TRBJ2-5; the D gene could be TRBD1 or TRBD2 (5 bases each). CDR1 is MNHNY, CDR2 SVGAGI, per germline (reference sequence). The CDR3 runs to 13 residues. Trimming cost V 8 bases and J 4 bases, with 14 bases left between them. The CDR3 spells CASGDRGSETQYF. CDR3 DNA sequence: TGTGCCAGCGGAGACAGAGGGTCAGAGACCCAGTACTTC.

This chain connects TRBV10-3 to TRBJ2-3; D gene uncertain. This CDR3 region has 13 residues. Germline V gene data show CDR1 as ENHRY and CDR2 as SYGVKD. V shed 3 bases and J shed 2 bases, with 6 bases lying between them. The CDR3 spells CAISEYDTDTQYF. Here the CDR3 DNA reads TGTGCCATCAGTGAATATGACACAGATACGCAGTATTTT.

The sample holds a few counts of this clonotype. The chain carries TRBV4-1 and TRBJ2-5; 7 nucleotides align to TRBD1. The J call may not be correct, given that the DNA end is closer to TRBJ2-7. The CDR3 totals 14 residues. The germline gives CDR1 MGHRA, CDR2 YSYEKL. In nucleotides, the CDR3 is TGCGCCAGCAGCCAAACCGGGACAGACTACGAGCAGTACTTC. Its protein product is CASSQTGTDYEQYF.

V gene TRBV4-1 combines with J gene TRBJ1-1; D call uncertain. The CDR3 totals 15 residues. Trimming left V 2 bases short and J 6 bases short, with 16 bases between. Per germline, CDR1 MGHRA and CDR2 YSYEKL. CDR3 sequence reads: CASSQKGLREAEAFF. DNA for the CDR3: TGCGCCAGCAGCCAAAAGGGATTAAGGGAGGCTGAAGCTTTCTTT.

The chain links TRBV2 to TRBJ2-5; 12 bases map to TRBD2. The CDR3 totals 16 residues. Germline CDR1 and CDR2: SNHLY and FYNNEI. V shed 4 bases, J shed 5 bases, and the junction held 8 bases outside the gene matches. The CDR3 DNA sequence: TGTGCCAGCAGTGGCATACTAGCGGGAGGTCAGGAGACCCAGTACTTC. Translated, it gives CASSGILAGGQETQYF.

Turning to this clonotype: Just one base apart from a much larger clone, this may be a read error. For the CDR3, the DNA is TGTGCCAGCAGTTACTTTGGGGGGTGTGAGCAGTTCTTC. This gives the protein CASSYFGGCEQFF. This chain links TRBV6-5 with TRBJ2-1, with D maybe TRBD2 (6 bases). The CDR3 consists of 13 residues. V dropped 1 base and J dropped 9 bases, with 10 bases sitting between them. Germline V gene data show CDR1 as MNHEY and CDR2 as SVGAGI.

This clonotype was seen a few times. The rearrangement joins TRBV10-2 to TRBJ1-1; D unclear. This CDR3 is 13 amino acids long. V lost 2 bases, J lost 5 bases, and 9 bases lay in between. Germline CDR1 WSHSY, CDR2 SAAADI. CDR3 coding DNA: TGCGCCAGCAGTGAGGAAGCAAGAACTGAAGCTTTCTTT. Translated: CASSEEARTEAFF.

The J gene is TRBJ1-5, the V gene TRBV5-1, with a possible D match to TRBD1 (6 bases). V was cut by 4 bases and J by 4 bases, with 12 bases left in between. CDR1 is SGHRS and CDR2 is YFSETQ in the germline V gene. The CDR3 is 14 residues long. CDR3 nucleotides: TGCGCCAGCAGCCCGCGGGACATAAATCAGCCCCAGCATTTT. The encoded protein is CASSPRDINQPQHF.

Only a few counts were recorded for this clonotype. The chain has TRBV5-1 and TRBJ2-3, with 10 bases matching TRBD2. The junction had 10 bases not matched to a gene; V was cut back by 3 bases and J by 3 bases. CDR1 SGHRS and CDR2 YFSETQ come from the germline V gene. The CDR3 consists of 17 residues. The CDR3 nucleotides read TGCGCCAGCAGCTCGCTGCCGACTAGCGGGCAAACAGATACGCAGTATTTT. It codes for CASSSLPTSGQTDTQYF.

The chain uses TRBV27 and TRBJ2-3, with 7 bases lining up with TRBD2. V dropped 6 bases and J dropped 4; count of bases not matched to a gene: 7. Germline CDR1 MNHEY, CDR2 SMNVEV (reference sequence). The length of the CDR3 is 14 residues. CDR3 protein: CASRRGSGSDTQYF. Written as DNA, the CDR3 is TGTGCCAGCAGGCGGGGGTCAGGGTCAGATACGCAGTATTTT.

V gene TRBV7-9 combines with J gene TRBJ2-1, with 12 bases aligning to TRBD2. The germline V gene encodes CDR1 SEHNR and CDR2 FQNEAQ (reference sequence). The V segment lost 2 bases and the J segment 3 bases; nucleotides outside the gene matches: 2. The CDR3 extends over 16 amino acids. In DNA form, the CDR3 reads TGTGCCAGCAGCTTATCTAGCGGGGGGGTCTACAATGAGCAGTTCTTC. Its protein is CASSLSSGGVYNEQFF.

This clonotype was seen more than once but under ten times. This chain uses TRBV9 with TRBJ2-5, with 12 bases that match TRBD2. The V gene's germline CDR1 is SGDLS and CDR2 YYNGEE. J lost 11 bases, V lost 0 bases, and 11 bases had no gene match. CDR3 size: 16 residues. The chain's CDR3 is CASSVARTSGASEQYF. The CDR3 DNA reads as TGTGCCAGCAGCGTAGCTAGGACTAGCGGGGCCTCTGAGCAGTACTTC.

J is TRBJ2-7 and V is TRBV5-1, with D perhaps assigned TRBD1 or TRBD2 (5 bases each). The end of the DNA aligns better with TRBJ2-5, so the J call may be wrong. Looked up from germline, CDR1 is SGHRS and CDR2 is YFSETQ. There are 16 residues in the CDR3. The CDR3 DNA sequence: TGCGCCAGCAGCTTGGTGTCAGGGAGACCTCAAGAGACCCAGTACTTC. This encodes CASSLVSGRPQETQYF.

The chain couples TRBV28 to TRBJ2-7; 7 bases line up with TRBD1. The J call could be wrong; TRBJ2-5 is a better fit for the DNA end. The CDR3 length is 18 residues. Germline CDR1 is MDHEN and CDR2 is SYDVKM. The chain's CDR3 is CASSLVAFSDRTGQTQYF. The CDR3 nucleotides read TGTGCCAGCAGTTTAGTAGCTTTTTCGGATCGGACAGGACAGACCCAGTACTTC.

This chain joins TRBV7-9 and TRBJ2-1; D possibly corresponds to TRBD2 (6 bases). CDR1 is SEHNR, CDR2 FQNEAQ, per germline (reference sequence). The CDR3 spans 13 residues. Between the trimmed V and J ends, which lost 5 bases and 8 bases, there was a span of 13 bases. The CDR3 is CASSLGGRDEQFF. CDR3 nucleotides: TGTGCCAGCAGCCTGGGGGGTAGGGATGAGCAGTTCTTC. The whole variable domain, remainder taken from reference TRBV7-9 and TRBJ2-1, is DTGVSQNPRHKITKRGQNVTFRCDPISEHNRLYWYRQTLGQGPEFLTYFQNEAQLEKSRLLSDRFSAERPKGSFSTLEIQRTEQGDSAMYLCASSLGGRDEQFFGPGTRLTVL.